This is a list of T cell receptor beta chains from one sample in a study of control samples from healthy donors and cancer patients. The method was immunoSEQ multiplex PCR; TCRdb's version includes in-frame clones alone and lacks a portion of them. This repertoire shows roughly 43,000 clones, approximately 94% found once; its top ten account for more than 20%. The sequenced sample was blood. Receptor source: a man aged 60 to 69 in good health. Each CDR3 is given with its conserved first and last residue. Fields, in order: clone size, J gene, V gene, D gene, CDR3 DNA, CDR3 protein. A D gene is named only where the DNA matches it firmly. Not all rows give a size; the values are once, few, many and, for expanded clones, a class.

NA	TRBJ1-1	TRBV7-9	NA	TGTGCCAGCAGCTTCGGATCGAACACTGAAGCTTTCTTT	CASSFGSNTEAFF
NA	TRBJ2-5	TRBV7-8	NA	TGTGCCAGCAGCTTTACAGAAGAGACCCAGTACTTC	CASSFTEETQYF
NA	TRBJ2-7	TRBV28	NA	TGTGCCAGCAGCACTGAACCCCAAACTACCGAGCAGTACTTC	CASSTEPQTTEQYF
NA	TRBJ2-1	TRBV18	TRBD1	TGTGCCAGCTCACCCGCACAGGGGCGTGGACCCTACAATGAGCAGTTCTTC	CASSPAQGRGPYNEQFF
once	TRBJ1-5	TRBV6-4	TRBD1	TGTGCCAGCAGTGAGTTCCGGGACAGATACAATCAGCCCCAGCATTTT	CASSEFRDRYNQPQHF
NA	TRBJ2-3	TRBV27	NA	TGTGCCAGCAGTTTCTACAGCACAGATACGCAGTATTTT	CASSFYSTDTQYF
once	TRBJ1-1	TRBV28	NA	TGTGCCAGCAGTCCCGGGCAGGGATGGACTGAAGCTTTCTTT	CASSPGQGWTEAFF
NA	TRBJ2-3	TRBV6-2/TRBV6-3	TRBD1	TGTGCCAGCAGTTACTTTACAGGGGGCACAGATACGCAGTATTTT	CASSYFTGGTDTQYF
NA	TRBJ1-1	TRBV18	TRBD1	TGTGCCAGCTCACACGAAACAGGGGCGTATACTGAAGCTTTCTTT	CASSHETGAYTEAFF
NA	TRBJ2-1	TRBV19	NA	TGTGCCAGTAGTATGCAAACAGGACCCTACAATGAGCAGTTCTTC	CASSMQTGPYNEQFF
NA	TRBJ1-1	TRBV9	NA	TGTGCCAGCAGCGCCCGGACCGGGCAGAGCGGTGAAGCTTTCTTT	CASSARTGQSGEAFF
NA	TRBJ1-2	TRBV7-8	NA	TGTGCCAGCAGCTTAGTGTACGGGCAGGGTCTCTACACCTTC	CASSLVYGQGLYTF
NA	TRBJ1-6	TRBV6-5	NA	TGTGCCAGCAGGCTTAACAGCAATAATTCACCCCTCCACTTT	CASRLNSNNSPLHF
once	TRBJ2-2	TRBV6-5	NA	TGTGCCAGCAACCGGGAATTCTTGACCGGGGAGCTGTTTTTT	CASNREFLTGELFF
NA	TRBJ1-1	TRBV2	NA	TGTGCCAGCAGGGCGGACAGCGGGGCTGAAGCTTTCTTT	CASRADSGAEAFF
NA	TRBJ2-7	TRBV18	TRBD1	TGTGCCAGCTCATCGACAGGGCTTGGCGAGCAGTACTTC	CASSSTGLGEQYF
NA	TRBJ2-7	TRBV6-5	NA	TGTGCCAGCAAGGTGTCTAGCGTTGAGCAGTACTTC	CASKVSSVEQYF